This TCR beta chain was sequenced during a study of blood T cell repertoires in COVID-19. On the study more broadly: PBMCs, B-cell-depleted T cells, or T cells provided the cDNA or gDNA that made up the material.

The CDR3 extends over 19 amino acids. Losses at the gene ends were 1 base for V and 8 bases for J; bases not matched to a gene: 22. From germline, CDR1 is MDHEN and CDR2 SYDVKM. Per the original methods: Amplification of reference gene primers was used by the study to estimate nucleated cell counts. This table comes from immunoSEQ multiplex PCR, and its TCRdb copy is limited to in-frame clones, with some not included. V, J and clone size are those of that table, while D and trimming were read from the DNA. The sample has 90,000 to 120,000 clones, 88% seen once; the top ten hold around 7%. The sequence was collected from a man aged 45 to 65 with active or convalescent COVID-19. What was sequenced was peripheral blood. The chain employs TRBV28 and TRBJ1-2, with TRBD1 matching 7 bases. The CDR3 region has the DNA TGTGCCAGCAGTTTATTTCCCCTCATGGACGCTCAGGGGGAGGCCGGCTACACCTTC. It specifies CASSLFPLMDAQGEAGYTF.